This paragraph reports one TCR beta chain. Antigen unknown. This record comes from a study of Ad26.COV2.S vaccination and SARS-CoV-2 variants. In the study overall: Ad26.COV2.S was injected intramuscularly once or twice, 56 days apart.

Study-level findings and limits: Vaccine and placebo recipients had comparable breadth of non-spike TCRs. Spike-specific CD8+ and CD4+ T cell responses reportedly showed substantial breadth after vaccination.

Assay used: immunoSEQ multiplex PCR; TCRdb lists only in-frame clones, some missing. The sample has about 350,000 clones; about 85% are singletons. Treatment reported: some 19 received Ad26.COV2.S at low or high dose, single or two shots; about five received placebo; per-sample allocation not given. It was on day 63 after the first vaccine or placebo injection that samples were taken. Sequenced material: peripheral blood, taken in a trial of Ad26.COV2.S vaccine versus placebo. The clonotype comes from a person aged 18-65 years who received the Ad26.COV2.S COVID-19 vaccine or a placebo.

The CDR3 sequence is CASSLGIHEQYF. The CDR3, as DNA: TGTGCCAGCAGCTTAGGCATCCACGAGCAGTACTTC. This chain joins TRBV11-2 and TRBJ2-7; D call uncertain. V was cut by 1 base and J by 5 bases, with 6 bases left in between. Germline CDR1 is SGHAT and CDR2 is FQNNGV. The CDR3 has 12 amino acids.